The present TCR beta chain was sequenced within a study of metastatic and nonmetastatic thyroid tumors. This clone has ten or more counts. Nobody among the patients had been given any treatment before thyroid surgery. TCRdb re-called the PCR reads with MiXCR. This table holds tens of thousands of clones, roughly a sixth found once. CDR1 and CDR2 from the germline V gene are GTSNPN and SVGIG (reference sequence). Trimming cost V 8 bases and J 7 bases; bases outside gene matches: 11. CDR3 length: 13 amino acids. Sequencing was performed on tumor tissue. This TCR was sampled from a female donor with papillary thyroid cancer or a benign thyroid nodule (not recorded which). Some clones in this sample may be carry-over from other donors' samples. J is TRBJ2-7 and V is TRBV30, with 10 bases that match TRBD2. CDR3 coding DNA: TGTGCCCAACGGCTAGCGGGAGTGCGGGAGCAGTACTTC. Translation: CAQRLAGVREQYF.